This T cell receptor beta chain was profiled in a study of blood T cell repertoires in COVID-19. In the study overall: COVID-19 samples from acute and convalescent phases originated in the United States, Italy and Spain.

Authors' processing steps: Amplified reference gene primers provided the basis for estimating nucleated cell counts. The repertoire was sequenced with immunoSEQ multiplex PCR; TCRdb's copy has only in-frame clones and lacks some. D and trimming were read from the DNA, whereas the V and J calls and clone size are those reported in that table. The sample has approximately 320,000 clones; about nine tenths are singletons. Per germline, CDR1 SEHNR and CDR2 FQNEAQ (reference sequence). CDR3 size: 16 residues. Trimming removed 1 base from V and 2 bases from J, with 14 bases in between. Recovery among Cohort 3 donors was established by two negative PCRs, clearance, or symptom resolution.

This TCR came from a man aged 60 to 69 who had recovered from COVID-19. The sequencing input was PBMCs or T cells enriched from blood (not recorded which). The V gene is TRBV7-9, the J gene TRBJ1-1, with D unclear. The CDR3 nucleotides read TGTGCCAGCAGCTTAGGTTCCCCCTTTACTAACACTGAAGCTTTCTTT. The encoded protein is CASSLGSPFTNTEAFF.